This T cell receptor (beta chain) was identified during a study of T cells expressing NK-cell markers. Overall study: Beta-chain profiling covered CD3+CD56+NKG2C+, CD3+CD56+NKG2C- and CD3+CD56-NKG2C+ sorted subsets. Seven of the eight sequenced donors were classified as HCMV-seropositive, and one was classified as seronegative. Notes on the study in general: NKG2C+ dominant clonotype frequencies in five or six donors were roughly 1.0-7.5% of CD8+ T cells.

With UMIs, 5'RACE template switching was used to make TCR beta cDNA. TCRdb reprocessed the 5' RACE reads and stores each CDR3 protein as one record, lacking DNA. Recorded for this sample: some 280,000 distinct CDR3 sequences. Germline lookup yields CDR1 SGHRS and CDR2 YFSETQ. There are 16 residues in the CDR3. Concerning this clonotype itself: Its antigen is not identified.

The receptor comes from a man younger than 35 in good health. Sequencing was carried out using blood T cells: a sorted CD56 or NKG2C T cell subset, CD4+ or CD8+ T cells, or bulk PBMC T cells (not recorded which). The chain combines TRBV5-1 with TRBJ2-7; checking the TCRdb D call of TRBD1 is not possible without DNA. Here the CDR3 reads CASSGGRMKGLDEQYF. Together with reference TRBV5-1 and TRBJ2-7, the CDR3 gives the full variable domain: KAGVTQTPRYLIKTRGQQVTLSCSPISGHRSVSWYQQTPGQGLQFLFEYFSETQRNKGNFPGRFSGRQFSNSRSEMNVSTLELGDSALYLCASSGGRMKGLDEQYFGPGTRLTVT.